This T cell receptor (beta chain) was sequenced during a study of T cell clones after liver transplantation. At the level of the study: Graft-donor-reactive sequences were compared with third-party-reactive TCRbeta sequences from pre-transplant mixed lymphocyte reactions. Three of eight recipients were HCV-positive; others had non-autoimmune, non-viral indications. Samples came pre-transplant, pre-randomization before withdrawal, and post-randomization after withdrawal ended.

Repertoires were generated with immunoSEQ multiplex PCR, while TCRdb's copy carries only in-frame clones and drops some. The repertoire holds around 110,000 clones, with about nine tenths as singletons. Germline CDR1 SGHTA, CDR2 FQGTGA. With 2 bases removed from V and 2 bases from J, the gap between germline ends came to 10 bases. The CDR3 loop spans 15 amino acids. Thawed unstimulated PBMCs were FACS-sorted by CD3, CD4 and CD8 into two populations. The receptor was isolated from a human patient who received a liver transplant. Part of the T cells may come from the graft donor. The sequences come from CD4+ T cells from blood, collected 12 months after liver transplant. The J gene is TRBJ2-1, the V gene TRBV7-3, with D uncertain. CDR3 DNA: TGTGCCAGCAGCTTAGACTCGCGGCCCTACAATGAGCAGTTCTTC. This codes for CASSLDSRPYNEQFF. The whole variable domain, remainder taken from reference TRBV7-3 and TRBJ2-1, is GAGVSQTPSNKVTEKGKYVELRCDPISGHTALYWYRQSLGQGPEFLIYFQGTGAADDSGLPNDRFFAVRPEGSVSTLKIQRTERGDSAVYLCASSLDSRPYNEQFFGPGTRLTVL.